The rows below give T cell receptor beta chains drawn from one sample of a study of early stage breast cancer tumors. Clones were sequenced by immunoSEQ multiplex PCR, and TCRdb holds only the in-frame ones, with some missing. The sample contains 40,000 to 60,000 clones, around 78% of which appear only once. The sequenced sample consisted of blood. These receptors originate from a person aged 40-50 years with breast cancer. Each CDR3 is given with its conserved first and last residue. D genes are given only for firm matches. Only some rows state a clone size, as once, few, many or a class for expanded clones.

j_call cdr3_length d_call v_call clone_size cdr3_nt cdr3_aa
TRBJ2-5 15 TRBD1 TRBV5-6 - TGTGCCAGCAGCTTGGTAGGGACAGGGCAAGAGACCCAGTACTTC CASSLVGTGQETQYF
TRBJ1-5 15 - TRBV18 - TGTGCCAGCTCACCACCAGGAGGGGTAAATCAGCCCCAGCATTTT CASSPPGGVNQPQHF
TRBJ1-1 13 TRBD1 TRBV7-9 - TGTGCCAGCAGCTTAGATGGGACAGACGGCGCTTTCTTT CASSLDGTDGAFF
TRBJ2-4 14 - TRBV9 few TGTGCCAGCAGCTCCCAACAAAGGGGGGACATTCAGTACTTC CASSSQQRGDIQYF
TRBJ1-4 15 - TRBV6-5 - TGTGCCAGCAGTGCGGACAGAGCAACTAATGAAAAACTGTTTTTT CASSADRATNEKLFF
TRBJ2-1 15 TRBD1 TRBV10-2 - TGCGCCAGCAGTGAGTGGGCAGGGGGCCGGAATGAGCAGTTCTTC CASSEWAGGRNEQFF
TRBJ2-3 16 - TRBV19 - TGTGCCAGTAGTATTTTCCCAGGAACTAGCACAGATACGCAGTATTTT CASSIFPGTSTDTQYF
TRBJ2-2 14 - TRBV5-1 - TGCGCCAGCAGCTTGGGCAGGGCCGGGGGGGAGCTGTTTTTT CASSLGRAGGELFF
TRBJ2-7 15 - TRBV10-2 - TGCGCCAGCAGCCTACTAGCGACAGGGGATTACGAGCAGTACTTC CASSLLATGDYEQYF
TRBJ2-3 14 - TRBV7-8 few TGTGCCAGCAGCTTAAGGAGACTAGGCGGTACGCAGTATTTT CASSLRRLGGTQYF
TRBJ2-7 14 TRBD1 TRBV5-6 - TGTGCCAGCAGCCGCCGGGACAGGGATTACGAGCAGTACTTC CASSRRDRDYEQYF
TRBJ2-1 17 TRBD2 TRBV9 - TGTGCCAGCAGCGTAGGACCGACTAGCGGTAAACTTAATGAGCAGTTCTTC CASSVGPTSGKLNEQFF
TRBJ2-1 13 - TRBV7-9 - TGTGCCAGCAGCTTTCTGGGGTGGGGTGAGCAGTTCTTC CASSFLGWGEQFF
TRBJ1-1 15 - TRBV7-9 few TGTGCCAGCAGCTTACTCCGGGACGGGAACACTGAAGCTTTCTTT CASSLLRDGNTEAFF
TRBJ2-7 14 TRBD1 TRBV14 - TGTGCCAGCAGTGTTGGGACAGGGGGATACGAGCAGTACTTC CASSVGTGGYEQYF
TRBJ2-1 14 - TRBV5-1 once TGCGCCAGCAGCTTGGCAGGCCCCTACAATGAGCAGTTCTTC CASSLAGPYNEQFF
TRBJ1-3 15 - TRBV15 - TGTGCCACCAGCAGCGGACGGACCTCTGGAAACACCATATATTTT CATSSGRTSGNTIYF
TRBJ1-2 14 - TRBV7-2 - TGTGCCAGCAGCTTGGCAGGACGAACATATGGCTACACCTTC CASSLAGRTYGYTF
TRBJ1-1 13 - TRBV19 - TGTGCCAGTACGCAGGAGATGGGCACTGAAGCTTTCTTT CASTQEMGTEAFF
TRBJ2-2 17 TRBD2 TRBV5-1 - TGCGCCAGCAGCCGATCCCTTAGCGGGACTAACACCGGGGAGCTGTTTTTT CASSRSLSGTNTGELFF
TRBJ2-2 14 - TRBV10-1 once TGCGCCAGCAGTGCCCTCCATAACACCGGGGAGCTGTTTTTT CASSALHNTGELFF
TRBJ2-1 13 - TRBV11-1 - TGTGCCAGCAGCTTAGACCCCGACAATGAGCAGTTCTTC CASSLDPDNEQFF
TRBJ2-2 14 TRBD1 TRBV7-9 - TGTGCCAGCACCAATACAGGACAGGGCGGGGAGCTGTTTTTT CASTNTGQGGELFF
TRBJ2-3 20 TRBD2 TRBV2 - TGTGCCAGCAGTACCCCAGGGCGACTAGCGGGGGAACCTAGCACAGATACGCAGTATTTT CASSTPGRLAGEPSTDTQYF
TRBJ2-3 15 TRBD1 TRBV14 - TGTGCCAGCAGCCCTCCGGGACAGGTAACAGATACGCAGTATTTT CASSPPGQVTDTQYF
TRBJ1-5 14 - TRBV30 few TGTGCCTGGAGACAAACAGGGAACCATCAGCCCCAGCATTTT CAWRQTGNHQPQHF
TRBJ2-1 16 - TRBV7-2 - TGTGCCAGCAGCTTAGTGGGGTCGGCTGGATGGGATGAGCAGTTCTTC CASSLVGSAGWDEQFF
TRBJ1-5 14 - TRBV25-1 few TGTGCCAGCAGTGGTCAGGGTGGCAATCAGCCCCAGCATTTT CASSGQGGNQPQHF
TRBJ2-5 14 TRBD2 TRBV29-1 - TGCAGCGTGGGACTAGCGGGAGGGCAAGAGACCCAGTACTTC CSVGLAGGQETQYF
TRBJ2-7 12 - TRBV5-1 - TGCGCCAGCAGCTTGGTTGGTTACGAGCAGTACTTC CASSLVGYEQYF
TRBJ1-2 14 - TRBV5-4 - TGTGCCAGCAGCTCCACCGGGACGGGCTATGGCTACACCTTC CASSSTGTGYGYTF
TRBJ2-7 15 TRBD2 TRBV10-3 - TGTGCCATCAGTGAGAGCGGGGGACCAGGCTACGAGCAGTACTTC CAISESGGPGYEQYF
TRBJ2-1 18 TRBD2 TRBV27 - TGTGCCATTTACGGGGGTGGGAGCGGGAGCCCATCCTACAATGAGCAGTTCTTC CAIYGGGSGSPSYNEQFF
TRBJ2-5 14 TRBD1 TRBV12-5 - TGTGCTAGTGGCACTGAGGGACAGGGGGGGACCCAGTACTTC CASGTEGQGGTQYF
TRBJ2-7 15 - TRBV5-1 few TGCGCCAGCAGCTTGGCCACGGGGGACTCCTACGAGCAGTACTTC CASSLATGDSYEQYF
TRBJ2-5 15 - TRBV9 few TGTGCCAGCAGCGTAGGATCGGCCACAGGGGAGACCCAGTACTTC CASSVGSATGETQYF
TRBJ1-1 13 - TRBV7-2 few TGTGCCAGCAGCATCGACCCGAACACTGAAGCTTTCTTT CASSIDPNTEAFF
TRBJ2-7 14 - TRBV5-1 - TGCGCCAGCAGCTTGGCCCAGCGAGGGGACGAGCAGTACTTC CASSLAQRGDEQYF
TRBJ2-3 14 TRBD2 TRBV2 - TGTGCCAGCATCAGGACTAGCGGGAGGGTTACGCAGTATTTT CASIRTSGRVTQYF
TRBJ2-1 15 TRBD2 TRBV2 - TGTGCCAGCAGCACGGGACTAGCGGGAATGGATGAGCAGTTCTTC CASSTGLAGMDEQFF
TRBJ1-1 12 TRBD1 TRBV29-1 - TGCAGCGCTCGATCAGGGGGCTGGGGAGCTTTCTTT CSARSGGWGAFF
TRBJ2-7 13 - TRBV18 - TGTGCCAGCTCAACCCCGGTTCCCTACGAGCAGTACTTC CASSTPVPYEQYF
TRBJ2-3 17 - TRBV23-1 - TGCGCCAGCAGTCAAGTAGGCGACAGGACCACAAGGGATACGCAGTATTTT CASSQVGDRTTRDTQYF
TRBJ1-1 14 - TRBV5-1 - TGCGCCAGCAGCCCCCCCGCGCCTCACACTGAAGCTTTCTTT CASSPPAPHTEAFF
TRBJ2-7 17 - TRBV13 - TGTGCCAGCAGCCCTATCGGTGGAACGGGTATGTCCTACGAGCAGTACTTC CASSPIGGTGMSYEQYF
TRBJ1-5 15 TRBD1 TRBV30 - TGTGCCTGGAGTGTACCGGGGGACAGAAGTCAGCCCCAGCATTTT CAWSVPGDRSQPQHF